This TCR beta chain is from a study of blood T cells in healthy people across ages. The study, taken as a whole, reports: Diversity estimates drawn from one million T cells were deemed underestimates. TCR beta diversity per million T cells fell roughly linearly with age.

Isolated PBMCs totaled at least 6 million in each sample. The second PCR ran roughly 6 to 11 cycles with a sample-barcoded 5' primer and J-beta primers. A 12-random-nucleotide template-switch adaptor tagged each cDNA molecule. TCRdb fed the 5' RACE reads into MiXCR, producing one record per CDR3 protein. The table includes 1.5 million to 2 million distinct CDR3 sequences, roughly a third detected once. A note on this clonotype: Its specificity is unknown.

The TCR comes from a woman aged 30 to 39 in good health. The sample consisted of blood.

Written as DNA, the CDR3 is TGTGCCGGCACCTTGGACTCAGTCGACTACAATGAGCAGTTCTTC. It codes for CAGTLDSVDYNEQFF. The V and J genes are TRBV7-9 and TRBJ2-1; D might be TRBD2 (5 bases). Germline lookup yields CDR1 SEHNR and CDR2 FQNEAQ (reference sequence). This CDR3 has 15 residues. Trimming took 11 bases from V and 3 from J, leaving 20 bases between them.